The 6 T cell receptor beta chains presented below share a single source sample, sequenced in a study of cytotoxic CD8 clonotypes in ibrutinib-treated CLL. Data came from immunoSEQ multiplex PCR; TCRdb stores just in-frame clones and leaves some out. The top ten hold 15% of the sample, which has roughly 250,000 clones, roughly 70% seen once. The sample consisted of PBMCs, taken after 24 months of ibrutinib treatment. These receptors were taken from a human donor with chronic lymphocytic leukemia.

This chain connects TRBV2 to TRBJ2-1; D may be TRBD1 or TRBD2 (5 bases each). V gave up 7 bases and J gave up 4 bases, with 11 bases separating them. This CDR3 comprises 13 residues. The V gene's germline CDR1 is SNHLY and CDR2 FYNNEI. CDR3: CASNEGPYNEQFF. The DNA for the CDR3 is TGTGCCAGCAACGAGGGGCCTTACAATGAGCAGTTCTTC. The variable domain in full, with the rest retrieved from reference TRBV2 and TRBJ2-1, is EPEVTQTPSHQVTQMGQEVILRCVPISNHLYFYWYRQILGQKVEFLVSFYNNEISEKSEIFDDQFSVERPDGSNFTLKIRSTKLEDSAMYFCASNEGPYNEQFFGPGTRLTVL.

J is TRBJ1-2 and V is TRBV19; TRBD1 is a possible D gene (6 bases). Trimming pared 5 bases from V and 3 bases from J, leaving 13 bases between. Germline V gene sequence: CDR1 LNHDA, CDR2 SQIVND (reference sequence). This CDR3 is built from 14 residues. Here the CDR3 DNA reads TGTGCCAGTAGTGGAGACTACAGGGACTATGGCTACACCTTC. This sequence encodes CASSGDYRDYGYTF. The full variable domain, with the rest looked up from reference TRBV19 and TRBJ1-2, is DGGITQSPKYLFRKEGQNVTLSCEQNLNHDAMYWYRQDPGQGLRLIYYSQIVNDFQKGDIAEGYSVSREKKESFPLTVTSAQKNPTAFYLCASSGDYRDYGYTFGSGTRLTVV.

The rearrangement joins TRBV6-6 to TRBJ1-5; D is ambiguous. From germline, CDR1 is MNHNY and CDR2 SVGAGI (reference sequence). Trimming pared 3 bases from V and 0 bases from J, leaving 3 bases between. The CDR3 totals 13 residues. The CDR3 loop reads CASSYDSNQPQHF. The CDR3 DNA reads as TGTGCCAGCAGTTATGATAGCAATCAGCCCCAGCATTTT.

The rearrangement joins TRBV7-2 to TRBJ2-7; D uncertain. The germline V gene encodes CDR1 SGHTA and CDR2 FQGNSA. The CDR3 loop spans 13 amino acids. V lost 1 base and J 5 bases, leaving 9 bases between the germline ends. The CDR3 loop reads CASSLGGRDEQYF. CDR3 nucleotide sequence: TGTGCCAGCAGCTTAGGCGGTAGGGACGAGCAGTACTTC. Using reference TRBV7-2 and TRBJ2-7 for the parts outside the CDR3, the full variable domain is GAGVSQSPSNKVTEKGKDVELRCDPISGHTALYWYRQSLGQGLEFLIYFQGNSAPDKSGLPSDRFSAERTGGSVSTLTIQRTQQEDSAVYLCASSLGGRDEQYFGPGTRLTVT.

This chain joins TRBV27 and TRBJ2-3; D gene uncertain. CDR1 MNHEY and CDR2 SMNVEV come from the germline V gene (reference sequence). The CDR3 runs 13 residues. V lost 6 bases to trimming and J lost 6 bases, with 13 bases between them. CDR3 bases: TGTGCCAGCAGCCAGATCCCAGAGGATACGCAGTATTTT. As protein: CASSQIPEDTQYF.

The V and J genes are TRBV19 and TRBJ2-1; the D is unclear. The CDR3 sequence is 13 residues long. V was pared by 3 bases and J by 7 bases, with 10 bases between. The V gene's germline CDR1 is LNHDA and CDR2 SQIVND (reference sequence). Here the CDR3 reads CASSIFARNEQFF. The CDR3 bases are TGTGCCAGTAGTATTTTTGCCCGAAATGAGCAGTTCTTC.